This TCR beta chain comes out of a study of graft-versus-host responses after intestinal transplantation. The CDR3 totals 16 residues. The V end was cut by 4 bases, the J end by 0 bases, with 16 bases between. In germline, CDR1 is LGHNA, CDR2 YNFKEQ. Only in-frame clones appear in the TCRdb table, and some are missing; sequencing was by immunoSEQ multiplex PCR. The sample holds approximately 71,000 clones, 89% seen once. On this clone itself: Its specificity is not known.

The source is a human donor who received an intestinal transplant. The specimen was unstimulated CD8+ T cells sorted from spleen or lymph node cells, collected before intestinal transplant. The genes are TRBV4-2 and TRBJ2-7, with D possibly being TRBD2 (5 bases). The CDR3 DNA reads TGTGCCAGCAGCCTCCTCAGACTGGGAGACTCCTACGAGCAGTACTTC. It is translated as CASSLLRLGDSYEQYF.